Included here is one T cell receptor beta chain sequence, with context. Its matching antigen is unknown. The germline gives CDR1 SGHKS, CDR2 YYEKEE (reference sequence). The CDR3 contains 15 residues. J lost 0 bases, V lost 5 bases, and 5 bases had no gene match. Assay used: immunoSEQ multiplex PCR; TCRdb lists only in-frame clones, some missing. This repertoire shows 150,000 to 200,000 clones, just under 95% found once; its top ten account for about 0.07%. This specimen comes from a study of shared clonotypes between healthy human individuals. Overall study findings and caveats: Rarefaction showed sorted-subset sequencing was incomplete despite large depth. The study found lower generation probabilities in non-shared clonotypes than in those shared by all four donors.

The clonotype comes from a woman aged 25 to 45 in good health. Sequencing used naive CD4+ T cells sorted from blood. The subset here: CD45RA+ positively selected. V usage is TRBV5-5 and J usage is TRBJ1-1; TRBD1 agrees at 9 bases. Here the CDR3 reads CASRRTGALNTEAFF. For the CDR3, the DNA is TGTGCCAGCAGGAGGACAGGGGCATTGAACACTGAAGCTTTCTTT.